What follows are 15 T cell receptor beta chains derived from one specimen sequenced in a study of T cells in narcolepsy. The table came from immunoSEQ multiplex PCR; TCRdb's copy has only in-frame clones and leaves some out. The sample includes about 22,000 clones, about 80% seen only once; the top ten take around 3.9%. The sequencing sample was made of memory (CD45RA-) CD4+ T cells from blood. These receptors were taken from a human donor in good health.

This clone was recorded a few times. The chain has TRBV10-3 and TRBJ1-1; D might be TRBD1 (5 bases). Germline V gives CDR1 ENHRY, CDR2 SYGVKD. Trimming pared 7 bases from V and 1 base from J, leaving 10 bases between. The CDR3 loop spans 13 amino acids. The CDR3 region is CAIKDNGNTEAFF. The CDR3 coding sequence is TGTGCCATCAAGGACAACGGGAACACTGAAGCTTTCTTT.

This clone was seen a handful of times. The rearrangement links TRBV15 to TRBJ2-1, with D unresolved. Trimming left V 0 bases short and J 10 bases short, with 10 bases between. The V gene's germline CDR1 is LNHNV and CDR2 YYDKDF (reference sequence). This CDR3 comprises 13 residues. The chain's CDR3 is CATSRDFPPEQFF. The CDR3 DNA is TGTGCCACCAGCAGAGATTTTCCCCCAGAGCAGTTCTTC. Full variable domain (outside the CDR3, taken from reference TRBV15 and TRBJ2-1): DAMVIQNPRYQVTQFGKPVTLSCSQTLNHNVMYWYQQKSSQAPKLLFHYYDKDFNNEADTPDNFQSRRPNTSFCFLDIRSPGLGDTAMYLCATSRDFPPEQFFGPGTRLTVL.

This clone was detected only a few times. The CDR3 nucleotides are TGCACCAGCAGCCAACGCCAATCGAACACTGAAGCTTTCTTT. Residues: CTSSQRQSNTEAFF. This chain links TRBV1 with TRBJ1-1. TRBV1 is a pseudogene. The CDR3 spans 14 residues.

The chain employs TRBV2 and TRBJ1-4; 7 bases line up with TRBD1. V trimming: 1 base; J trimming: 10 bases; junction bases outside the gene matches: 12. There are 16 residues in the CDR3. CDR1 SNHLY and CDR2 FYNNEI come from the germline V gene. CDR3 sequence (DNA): TGTGCCAGCAGTGAAGATAGGGGGCGCGTATTGGGAAAACTGTTTTTT. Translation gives CASSEDRGRVLGKLFF.

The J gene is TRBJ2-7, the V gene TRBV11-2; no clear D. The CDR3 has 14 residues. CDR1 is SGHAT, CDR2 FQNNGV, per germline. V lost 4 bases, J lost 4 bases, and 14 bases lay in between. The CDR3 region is CASSSDGRVYEQYF. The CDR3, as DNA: TGTGCCAGCAGCTCTGACGGAAGAGTATACGAGCAGTACTTC.

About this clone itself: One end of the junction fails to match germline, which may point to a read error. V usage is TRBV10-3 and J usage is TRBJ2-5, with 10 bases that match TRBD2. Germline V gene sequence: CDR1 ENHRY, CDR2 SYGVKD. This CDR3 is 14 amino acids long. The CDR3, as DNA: TGTGCCATCAGACCTAGCGGGGGACAAGAGGCCCAGTACTTC. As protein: CAIRPSGGQEAQYF.

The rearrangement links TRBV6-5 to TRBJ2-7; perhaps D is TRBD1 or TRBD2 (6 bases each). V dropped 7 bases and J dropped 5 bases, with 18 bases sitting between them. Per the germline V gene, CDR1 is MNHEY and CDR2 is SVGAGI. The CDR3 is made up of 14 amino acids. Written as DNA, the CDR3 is TGTGCCAGCAATACGGGGGCGTCCGCTAACGAGCAGTACTTC. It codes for CASNTGASANEQYF.

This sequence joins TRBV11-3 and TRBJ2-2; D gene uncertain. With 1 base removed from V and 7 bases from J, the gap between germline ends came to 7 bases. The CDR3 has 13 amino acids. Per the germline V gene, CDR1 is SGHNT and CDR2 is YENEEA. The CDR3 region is CASSLGVDGELFF. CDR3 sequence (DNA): TGTGCCAGCAGCTTAGGTGTCGACGGGGAGCTGTTTTTT.

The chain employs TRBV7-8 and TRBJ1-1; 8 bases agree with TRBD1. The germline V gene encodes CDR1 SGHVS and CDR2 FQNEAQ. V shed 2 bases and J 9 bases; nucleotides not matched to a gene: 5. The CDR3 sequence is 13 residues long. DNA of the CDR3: TGTGCCAGCAGCTTATCCGGACAGGGCAAAGCTTTCTTT. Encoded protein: CASSLSGQGKAFF.

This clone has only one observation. The CDR3: CATSPDRGANTEAFF. As DNA, the CDR3 is TGTGCCACCAGCCCGGACAGGGGGGCGAACACTGAAGCTTTCTTT. The chain joins TRBV15 to TRBJ1-1; 10 bases are shared with TRBD1. Trimming removed 5 bases from V and 1 base from J; junction bases left unmatched: 4. CDR3 length: 15 amino acids. Germline loops: CDR1 LNHNV, CDR2 YYDKDF (reference sequence). The variable domain in full, with the rest retrieved from reference TRBV15 and TRBJ1-1, is DAMVIQNPRYQVTQFGKPVTLSCSQTLNHNVMYWYQQKSSQAPKLLFHYYDKDFNNEADTPDNFQSRRPNTSFCFLDIRSPGLGDTAMYLCATSPDRGANTEAFFGQGTRLTVV.

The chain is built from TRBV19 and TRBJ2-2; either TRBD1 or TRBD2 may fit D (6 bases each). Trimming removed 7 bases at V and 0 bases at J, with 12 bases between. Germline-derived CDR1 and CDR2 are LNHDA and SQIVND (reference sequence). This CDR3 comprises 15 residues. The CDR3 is CASTGAGTNTGELFF. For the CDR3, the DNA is TGTGCCAGTACGGGGGCAGGGACGAACACCGGGGAGCTGTTTTTT.

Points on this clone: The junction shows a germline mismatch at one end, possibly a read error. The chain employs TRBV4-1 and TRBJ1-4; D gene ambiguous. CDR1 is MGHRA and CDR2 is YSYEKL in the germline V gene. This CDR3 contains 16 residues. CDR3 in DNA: TGTGCCAGCAGCCAAAAGGGCCGTGCAACTAATGAAAAACTGTTTTTT. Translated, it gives CASSQKGRATNEKLFF.

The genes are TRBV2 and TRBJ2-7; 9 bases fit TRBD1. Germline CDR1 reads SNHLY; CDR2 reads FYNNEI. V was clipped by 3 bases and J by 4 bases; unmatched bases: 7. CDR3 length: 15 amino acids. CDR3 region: CASSDTRTGAYEQYF. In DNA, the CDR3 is TGTGCCAGCAGTGATACCAGGACAGGGGCGTACGAGCAGTACTTC.

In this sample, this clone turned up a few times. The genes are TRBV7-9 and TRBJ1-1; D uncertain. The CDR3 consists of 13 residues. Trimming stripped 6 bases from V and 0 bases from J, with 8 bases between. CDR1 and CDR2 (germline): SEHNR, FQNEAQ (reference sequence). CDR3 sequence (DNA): TGTGCCAGCAGTTCTCAATTGAACACTGAAGCTTTCTTT. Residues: CASSSQLNTEAFF. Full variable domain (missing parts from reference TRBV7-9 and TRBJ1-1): DTGVSQNPRHKITKRGQNVTFRCDPISEHNRLYWYRQTLGQGPEFLTYFQNEAQLEKSRLLSDRFSAERPKGSFSTLEIQRTEQGDSAMYLCASSSQLNTEAFFGQGTRLTVV.

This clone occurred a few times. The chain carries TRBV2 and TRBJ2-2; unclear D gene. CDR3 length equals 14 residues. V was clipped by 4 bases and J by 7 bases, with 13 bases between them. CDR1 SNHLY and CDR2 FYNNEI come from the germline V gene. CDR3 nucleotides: TGTGCCAGCAGTGTTGTTAGGGTCGGCGGGGAGCTGTTTTTT. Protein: CASSVVRVGGELFF. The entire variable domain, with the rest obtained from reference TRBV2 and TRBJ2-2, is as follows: EPEVTQTPSHQVTQMGQEVILRCVPISNHLYFYWYRQILGQKVEFLVSFYNNEISEKSEIFDDQFSVERPDGSNFTLKIRSTKLEDSAMYFCASSVVRVGGELFFGEGSRLTVL.